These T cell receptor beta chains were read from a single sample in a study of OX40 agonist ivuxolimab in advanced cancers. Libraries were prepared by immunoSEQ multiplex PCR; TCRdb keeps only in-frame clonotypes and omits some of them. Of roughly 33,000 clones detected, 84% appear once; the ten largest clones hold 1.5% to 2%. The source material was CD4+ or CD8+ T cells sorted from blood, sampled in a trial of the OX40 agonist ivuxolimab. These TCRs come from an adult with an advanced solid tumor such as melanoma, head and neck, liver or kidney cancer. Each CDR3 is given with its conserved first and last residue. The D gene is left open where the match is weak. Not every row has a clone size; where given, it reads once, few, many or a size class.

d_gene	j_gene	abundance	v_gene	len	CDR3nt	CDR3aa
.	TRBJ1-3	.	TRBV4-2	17	TGTGCCAGCAGCCAAGATCTCTGGGGGGGCTCTGGAAACACCATATATTTT	CASSQDLWGGSGNTIYF
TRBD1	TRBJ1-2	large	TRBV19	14	TGTGCCAGTAGAGGAGGAGCAGGGGGCCATGGCTACACCTTC	CASRGGAGGHGYTF
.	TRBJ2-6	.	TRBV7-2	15	TGTGCCAGCACCATGGGAAACTCTGGGGCCAACGTCCTGACTTTC	CASTMGNSGANVLTF
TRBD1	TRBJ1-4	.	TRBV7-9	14	TGTGCCAGCAGCTTAGACAGGGGGCAAGAAAAACTGTTTTTT	CASSLDRGQEKLFF
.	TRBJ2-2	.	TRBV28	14	TGTGCCAGCAGTTTATTCAGGAACACCGGGGAGCTGTTTTTT	CASSLFRNTGELFF
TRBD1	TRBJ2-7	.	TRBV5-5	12	TGTGCCAGCAGCTTGTACAGGGGCGAGCAGTACTTC	CASSLYRGEQYF
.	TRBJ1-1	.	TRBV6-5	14	TGTGCCAGCAGCCCCCTCGGAGGGAACACTGAAGCTTTCTTT	CASSPLGGNTEAFF
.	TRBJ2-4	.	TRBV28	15	TGTGCCAGCGCACCCGAACAGCTAGCCAAAAACATTCAGTACTTC	CASAPEQLAKNIQYF
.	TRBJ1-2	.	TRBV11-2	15	TGTGCCAGCAGCCATGGTCAAAGAACTAACTATGGCTACACCTTC	CASSHGQRTNYGYTF
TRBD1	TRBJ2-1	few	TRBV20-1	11	TGCAACACAGGGGGTAACAATGAGCAGTTCTTC	CNTGGNNEQFF
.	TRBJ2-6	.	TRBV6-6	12	TGTGCCAGCAGATCGGAGGCCAACGTCCTGACTTTC	CASRSEANVLTF
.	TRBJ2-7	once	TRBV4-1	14	TGCGCCAGCAGCCAAGGGCAGATGTCCTACGAGCAGTACTTC	CASSQGQMSYEQYF
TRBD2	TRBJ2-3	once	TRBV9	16	TGTGCCAGCAGCGTAGGGGCTAGCGGCTTCACAGATACGCAGTATTTT	CASSVGASGFTDTQYF
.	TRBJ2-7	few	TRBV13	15	TGTGCCAGCAGCTCCTCCCGGCGGGAAAAGTACGAGCAGTACTTC	CASSSSRREKYEQYF
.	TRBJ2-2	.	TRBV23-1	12	TGCGCCAGCATGGGGGCTGTCGGGGAGCTGTTTTTT	CASMGAVGELFF
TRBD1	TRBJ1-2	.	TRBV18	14	TGTGCCAGCTCACCACTGGACAGGGGGAATGGCTACACCTTC	CASSPLDRGNGYTF
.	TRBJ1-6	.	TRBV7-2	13	TGTGCCAGCAGCTTAGCCGGGGACTCACCCCTCCACTTT	CASSLAGDSPLHF
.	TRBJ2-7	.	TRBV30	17	TGTGCCTGGAGTGTACCAACGTTTCCGGGGGGCGACCACGAGCAGTACTTC	CAWSVPTFPGGDHEQYF
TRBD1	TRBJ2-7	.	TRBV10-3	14	TGTGCCATCAAAGGGGACAGAGTAACCTACGAGCAGTACTTC	CAIKGDRVTYEQYF
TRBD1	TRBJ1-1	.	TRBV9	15	TGTGCCAGCAGCTTACTAAGACAGGGGAGAACTGAAGCTTTCTTT	CASSLLRQGRTEAFF
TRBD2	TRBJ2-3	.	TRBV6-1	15	TGTGCCAGCAGGTTCGTCCCTAGCGGGGAAAATACGCAGTATTTT	CASRFVPSGENTQYF
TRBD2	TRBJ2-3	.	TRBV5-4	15	TGTGCCAGCCAAATTAGCGGGGGACGCACAGATACGCAGTATTTT	CASQISGGRTDTQYF
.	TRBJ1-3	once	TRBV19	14	TGTGCCAGTAGTATATACGGCCAAGGAAACACCATATATTTT	CASSIYGQGNTIYF
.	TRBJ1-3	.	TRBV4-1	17	TGCGCCAGCAGCCAAGGAGGACTTCGGAGCTCTGGAAACACCATATATTTT	CASSQGGLRSSGNTIYF
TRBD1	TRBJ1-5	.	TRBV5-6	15	TGTGCCAGCAGCTCATCCGGGACAGGGAATCAGCCCCAGCATTTT	CASSSSGTGNQPQHF
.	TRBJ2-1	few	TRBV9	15	TGTGCCAGCAGCGTTGGGGGACTTACACACAATGAGCAGTTCTTC	CASSVGGLTHNEQFF
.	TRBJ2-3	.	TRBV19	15	TGTGCCAGTAGTTCATTACAGGGCAGCACAGATACGCAGTATTTT	CASSSLQGSTDTQYF
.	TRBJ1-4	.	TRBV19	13	TGTGCCAGTAGTTACCGGGACTTAGGGAAACTGTTTTTT	CASSYRDLGKLFF
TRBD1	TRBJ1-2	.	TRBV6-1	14	TGTGCCAGCAGTCAGGACAGGGGATACTATGGCTACACCTTC	CASSQDRGYYGYTF
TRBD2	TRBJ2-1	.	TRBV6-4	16	TGTGCCAGCAGTCCTAGCGGGAGGGGGGCGGGGAATGAGCAGTTCTTC	CASSPSGRGAGNEQFF
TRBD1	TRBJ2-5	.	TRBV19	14	TGTGCCAGTAACCCCGGACAGGGTCTAGGGGAGCAGTACTTC	CASNPGQGLGEQYF
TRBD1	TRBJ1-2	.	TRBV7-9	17	TGTGCCAGCAGCTTGGGGGACAGGGGAGCGAGGAGCTATGGCTACACCTTC	CASSLGDRGARSYGYTF
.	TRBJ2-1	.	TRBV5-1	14	TGCGCCAGCAGCTTCTTTGCGGGGAACAATGAGCAGTTCTTC	CASSFFAGNNEQFF
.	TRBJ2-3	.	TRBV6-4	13	TGTGCCAGCGGCGCGGGGCACACAGATACGCAGTATTTT	CASGAGHTDTQYF
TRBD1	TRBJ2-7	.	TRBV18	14	TGTGCCAGCTCGCTTCGGGACAGCTCCTACGAGCAGTACTTC	CASSLRDSSYEQYF
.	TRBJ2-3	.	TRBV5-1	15	TGCGCCAGCACTATGGGGCAGGTAGGGCGGGATACGCAGTATTTT	CASTMGQVGRDTQYF
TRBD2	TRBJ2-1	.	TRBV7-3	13	TGTGCCAGCAGCACGGGACAAGCGGGGGGACAGTTCTTC	CASSTGQAGGQFF
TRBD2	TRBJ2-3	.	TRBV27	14	TGTGCCAGCAGATTGGCGGGGGGGGGTGATACGCAGTATTTT	CASRLAGGGDTQYF
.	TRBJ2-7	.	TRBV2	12	TGTGCCAGCAGTGAAGGGGTTTACGAGCAGTACTTC	CASSEGVYEQYF
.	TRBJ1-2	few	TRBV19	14	TGTGCCAGTAGTCCCGGGACATCGAACTATGGCTACACCTTC	CASSPGTSNYGYTF
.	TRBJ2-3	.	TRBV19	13	TGTGCCAGTAAGTGGGGCAGCACAGATACGCAGTATTTT	CASKWGSTDTQYF
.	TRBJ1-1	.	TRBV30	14	TGTGCCTGGAGCTCGTCGAACGCAGGCACTGAAGCTTTCTTT	CAWSSSNAGTEAFF
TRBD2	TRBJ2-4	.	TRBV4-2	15	TGTGCCAGCAGCCAACCCCTAGCGGGACTTAACATTCAGTACTTC	CASSQPLAGLNIQYF
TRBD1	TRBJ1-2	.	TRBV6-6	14	TGTGCCAGCAGTTCGGGACAGGGCAACTATGGCTACACCTTC	CASSSGQGNYGYTF
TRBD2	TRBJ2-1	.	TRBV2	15	TGTGCCAGCAGTGACCGACTAGCGGCCTACAATGAGCAGTTCTTC	CASSDRLAAYNEQFF
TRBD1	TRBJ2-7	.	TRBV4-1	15	TGCGCCAGCAGCCAAGAATGGACAGGGACCTACGAGCAGTACTTC	CASSQEWTGTYEQYF
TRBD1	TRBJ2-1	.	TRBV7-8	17	TGTGCCAGCAGCTTCAACACAGGGACAGGGGAATACAATGAGCAGTTCTTC	CASSFNTGTGEYNEQFF
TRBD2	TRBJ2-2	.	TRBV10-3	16	TGTGCCATCGAAACTAGCGGGGGGGCGAACACCGGGGAGCTGTTTTTT	CAIETSGGANTGELFF
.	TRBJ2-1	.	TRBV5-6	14	TGTGCCAGCAGCTTGTTACAGTACTACAATGAGCAGTTCTTC	CASSLLQYYNEQFF
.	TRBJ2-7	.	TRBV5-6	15	TGTGCCAGCAGCCCTAGGGGGGGCGCGTCCTACGAGCAGTACTTC	CASSPRGGASYEQYF
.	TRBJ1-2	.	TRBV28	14	TGTGCCAGCAGTGGGGCGGGGCCCCTCTATGGCTACACCTTC	CASSGAGPLYGYTF
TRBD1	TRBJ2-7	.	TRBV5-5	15	TGTGCCAGCAGCCCTTTTTGGGGACAGGGCTACGAGCAGTACTTC	CASSPFWGQGYEQYF
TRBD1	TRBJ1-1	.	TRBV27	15	TGTGCCAGCAGTTTAACAAGGGGGCCCGACACTGAAGCTTTCTTT	CASSLTRGPDTEAFF
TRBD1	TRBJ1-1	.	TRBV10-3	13	TGTGCCATCAGCTCTGACAGGGGAAGAGAAGCTTTCTTT	CAISSDRGREAFF
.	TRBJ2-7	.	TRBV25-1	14	TGTGCCAGCAGTGTAGAGTCAGGGGCCTACGAGCAGTACTTC	CASSVESGAYEQYF